This T cell receptor (beta chain) was observed in a study of blood T cell repertoires in COVID-19 (dated by TCRdb to 2018 to 2021). The study in broad terms: Samples covering the acute and convalescent phases of COVID-19 were provided by collaborators in the United States, Italy and Spain. A de-identified subject ID, COVID-19 status, age in years and sex were almost always included in the sample metadata. Subjects who had been exposed to COVID-19, were actively infected with it, or had recovered from it provided the deeply sampled blood TCRbeta repertoires that made up the dataset. The repertoires were made available in a free public database intended to serve as a resource for research on the immune response to SARS-CoV-2. The prospective study material was composed of cDNA or gDNA derived from T cells, B-cell-depleted T cells, or PBMCs. Where available, HLA class I and class II types were taken from metadata supplied by the sample provider and were not determined by assay-based typing. Samples were obtained from the ongoing ImmuneRACE study (first 160 participants) and from 1,254 subjects provided by 6 global collaborators.

What the authors observed across the whole study: The amount of clinical and demographic metadata varied by source and participant and was provided uncurated.

V gives up 0 bases and J gives up 8 bases, and the segment between their germline ends measures 10 bases. The CDR3 measures 13 amino acids from cysteine to phenylalanine. Of the read, only the CDR3 DNA is kept; its 39 bases are in frame from base 1. The collaborating institutions used their own protocols to collect whole blood in K2EDTA tubes. For TCRbeta analysis, collaborator samples were shipped as frozen whole blood, as isolated PBMCs, or as DNA extracted from either sample type. In the case of this clone: Its antigen remains unidentified. No base-level quality is on record; no much larger clone is a single base apart.

The immunoSEQ Assay, a bias-controlled multiplex PCR, was used to amplify TCRbeta CDR3 regions from genomic DNA. The paper's data handling went like this. Within the assay, amplification of reference gene primers was used to estimate how many nucleated cells each sample contained. Sequence reads were collapsed and filtered to measure the absolute abundance of every unique TCRbeta CDR3 rearrangement. For each sample, productive Simpson clonality was calculated as the square root of Simpson's diversity index over productive rearrangements. Drawn from immuneACCESS, this table holds only the in-frame rearrangements with V and J called that TCRdb kept. Clones are partly lost; checked studies trace under half to an unresolved V gene and leave the rest unexplained. V and J calls and clone size are given by that table; D and trimming were obtained from the DNA. This sample lists 70,000 to 95,000 clones; roughly 88% were detected once. The ten most abundant clones make up roughly 8.1% of the sample.

The sequencing input was peripheral blood. The TCR comes from a woman between 65 and 79 years old with acute or convalescent COVID-19. Recombination connected TRBV12-3 or TRBV12-4 to TRBJ1-2; too little of a D gene remains to name it. The CDR3 is CASSLASLGGYTF. DNA sequence: TGTGCCAGCAGTTTAGCGTCCCTAGGCGGCTACACCTTC.